These 21 T cell receptor beta chains were sequenced from one sample in a study of STAT5B mutations in CD4+ large granular lymphocyte leukemia. Data came from immunoSEQ multiplex PCR; TCRdb stores just in-frame clones and leaves some out. The sample has tens of thousands of clones, around 78% seen once. Sample: CD4+ T cells from blood buffy coats. These receptors all stem from a human donor in good health.

The chain employs TRBV27 and TRBJ2-3, with unresolved D. The CDR3 has 14 residues. Germline V gives CDR1 MNHEY, CDR2 SMNVEV (reference sequence). Trimming took 3 bases from V and 3 from J, leaving 10 bases between them. The CDR3 reads CASSFGLRTDTQYF. The CDR3 DNA is TGTGCCAGCAGTTTCGGGTTGAGGACAGATACGCAGTATTTT.

This chain uses TRBV4-1 with TRBJ2-3, with 11 bases identical to TRBD2. CDR1 is MGHRA, CDR2 YSYEKL, per germline. Germline trimming cut 4 bases from V and 5 bases from J; bases unmatched to any gene: 11. This CDR3 is built from 17 residues. The CDR3 spells CASSRNIAGGPIDTQYF. CDR3 in DNA: TGCGCCAGCAGCCGCAACATAGCGGGAGGGCCGATAGATACGCAGTATTTT.

The chain links TRBV19 to TRBJ1-2, with TRBD1 identical over 7 bases. Germline CDR1 LNHDA, CDR2 SQIVND (reference sequence). This CDR3 comprises 13 residues. Losses at the gene ends were 7 bases for V and 6 bases for J; bases not matched to a gene: 8. The CDR3, as DNA: TGTGCCAGTACTCGACAGGGTATGGATGGCTACACCTTC. This gives the protein CASTRQGMDGYTF.

V and J are TRBV7-9 and TRBJ1-4; tentative D call: TRBD1 (5 bases). Germline CDR1 is SEHNR and CDR2 is FQNEAQ (reference sequence). The germline V and J ends were trimmed by 7 bases and 8 bases, with 17 bases remaining between them. The CDR3 loop spans 14 amino acids. The CDR3 protein is CASNPGPDGEKLFF. CDR3 coding DNA: TGTGCCAGCAATCCGGGGCCGGACGGCGAAAAACTGTTTTTT. Filled out from reference TRBV7-9 and TRBJ1-4, the complete variable domain reads DTGVSQNPRHKITKRGQNVTFRCDPISEHNRLYWYRQTLGQGPEFLTYFQNEAQLEKSRLLSDRFSAERPKGSFSTLEIQRTEQGDSAMYLCASNPGPDGEKLFFGSGTQLSVL.

V usage is TRBV11-2 and J usage is TRBJ2-1; unclear D gene. The CDR3 length is 14 residues. V dropped 3 bases and J dropped 4 bases, with 10 bases sitting between them. Germline lookup yields CDR1 SGHAT and CDR2 FQNNGV. The CDR3 coding sequence is TGTGCCAGCAGCTTCCCCCCCGGTTACAATGAGCAGTTCTTC. Amino acid sequence: CASSFPPGYNEQFF.

This clone has just one count. V usage is TRBV30 and J usage is TRBJ1-3; D is uncertain. The CDR3 is made up of 14 amino acids. The V end was cut by 2 bases, the J end by 4 bases, with 12 bases between. CDR1 GTSNPN and CDR2 SVGIG come from the germline V gene (reference sequence). The CDR3 region has the DNA TGTGCCTGGAGTCCGCACGCAGGCGGAAACACCATATATTTT. The encoded protein is CAWSPHAGGNTIYF.

The chain has TRBV7-3 and TRBJ1-6, with 10 bases aligning to TRBD1. The CDR3 loop spans 14 amino acids. Germline V gene lookup returns CDR1 SGHTA and CDR2 FQGTGA. The V and J ends lost 5 bases and 8 bases, in that order; junction bases with no gene match: 3. The CDR3 loop reads CASSPTGGDSPLHF. In nucleotides, the CDR3 is TGTGCCAGCAGCCCGACAGGGGGCGATTCACCCCTCCACTTT.

CDR3 region: CASSSWNTEAFF. CDR3 coding DNA: TGTGCCAGCAGTTCTTGGAACACTGAAGCTTTCTTT. The J gene is TRBJ1-1, the V gene TRBV6-1, with unresolved D. The CDR3 runs 12 residues. Germline loops: CDR1 MNHNS, CDR2 SASEGT. The ends were cut back, 5 bases at V and 1 base at J, with 5 bases in the middle.

The chain couples TRBV5-1 to TRBJ1-5, with a possible D match to TRBD1 (5 bases). Germline V gene lookup returns CDR1 SGHRS and CDR2 YFSETQ. Trimming took off 0 bases at V and 5 bases at J, with 9 bases between the two ends. CDR3 length: 14 amino acids. CDR3 DNA: TGCGCCAGCAGCTTGGCCGGGGGAGATCAGCCCCAGCATTTT. This codes for CASSLAGGDQPQHF.

This rearrangement joins TRBV5-5 to TRBJ1-1; D perhaps matches TRBD1 (5 bases). Germline CDR1 and CDR2: SGHKS and YYEKEE (reference sequence). The CDR3 totals 16 residues. V lost 3 bases and J 4 bases, leaving 19 bases between the germline ends. The CDR3 DNA sequence: TGTGCCAGCAGCTCCATGGACTACGGGACGTTCACTGAAGCTTTCTTT. Translation gives CASSSMDYGTFTEAFF.

The gene calls are TRBV5-4 and TRBJ2-3, with a weak D call TRBD2 (5 bases). This CDR3 spans 14 amino acids. Trimming took 3 bases from V and 4 from J, leaving 12 bases between them. CDR1 and CDR2 (germline): SGHNT, YYREEE (reference sequence). CDR3 sequence reads: CASSSTSLADTQYF. CDR3 sequence (DNA): TGTGCCAGCAGCTCCACTAGTCTCGCAGATACGCAGTATTTT. Full variable domain (rest looked up from reference TRBV5-4 and TRBJ2-3): ETGVTQSPTHLIKTRGQQVTLRCSSQSGHNTVSWYQQALGQGPQFIFQYYREEENGRGNFPPRFSGLQFPNYSSELNVNALELDDSALYLCASSSTSLADTQYFGPGTRLTVL.

The chain links TRBV7-9 to TRBJ2-3, with D possibly TRBD2 on 6 matching bases. V lost 1 base and J lost 6, with 8 bases in between. CDR3 size: 13 residues. Looked up from germline, CDR1 is SEHNR and CDR2 is FQNEAQ (reference sequence). As DNA, the CDR3 is TGTGCCAGCAGCTTAGGGGCGGGGGATACGCAGTATTTT. Protein: CASSLGAGDTQYF.

This sequence joins TRBV7-8 and TRBJ2-7; TRBD1 is a possible D gene (6 bases). Germline CDR1 and CDR2: SGHVS and FQNEAQ. The CDR3 spans 15 residues. The V and J ends lost 5 bases and 7 bases respectively, with 21 bases between them. CDR3 in DNA: TGTGCCAGCAGCACCCTGACAGGCCCGAGTAGAGAGCAGTACTTC. Encoded protein: CASSTLTGPSREQYF.

The genes are TRBV5-4 and TRBJ2-3; no clear D gene. This CDR3 has 11 amino acids. CDR1 and CDR2 (germline): SGHNT, YYREEE (reference sequence). The V end lost 2 bases, the J end lost 6 bases, and 4 bases lay between the germline ends. The CDR3 loop is CASSFADTQYF. Written as DNA, the CDR3 is TGTGCCAGCAGCTTTGCCGATACGCAGTATTTT. The full variable domain, completed using reference TRBV5-4 and TRBJ2-3, is ETGVTQSPTHLIKTRGQQVTLRCSSQSGHNTVSWYQQALGQGPQFIFQYYREEENGRGNFPPRFSGLQFPNYSSELNVNALELDDSALYLCASSFADTQYFGPGTRLTVL.

J is TRBJ1-5 and V is TRBV19; the match to TRBD1 covers 9 bases. Germline V gene sequence: CDR1 LNHDA, CDR2 SQIVND (reference sequence). V was clipped by 6 bases and J by 7 bases; unmatched bases: 10. The CDR3 contains 15 residues. The CDR3, as DNA: TGTGCCAGTAGCCGTCCCGGGACAGGGTGGCAGCCCCAGCATTTT. Residues: CASSRPGTGWQPQHF. Using reference TRBV19 and TRBJ1-5 for the parts outside the CDR3, the full variable domain is DGGITQSPKYLFRKEGQNVTLSCEQNLNHDAMYWYRQDPGQGLRLIYYSQIVNDFQKGDIAEGYSVSREKKESFPLTVTSAQKNPTAFYLCASSRPGTGWQPQHFGDGTRLSIL.

Notes on this clone: The sample holds other DNA sequences that translate to the same CDR3. The chain joins TRBV2 to TRBJ2-3, with a weak D call TRBD1 (5 bases). Germline CDR1 SNHLY, CDR2 FYNNEI. The V end was cut by 8 bases, the J end by 0 bases, with 9 bases between. The CDR3 has 13 amino acids. As DNA, the CDR3 is TGTGCCAGCGGGGCCTTAAGCACAGATACGCAGTATTTT. Translating gives CASGALSTDTQYF.

This chain uses TRBV28 with TRBJ1-1; maybe TRBD1 (5 bases). Trimming cost V 6 bases and J 0 bases, with 14 bases left between them. CDR3 size: 15 residues. Germline V lookup: CDR1 MDHEN, CDR2 SYDVKM. The chain's CDR3 is CASREGGAVNTEAFF. Here the CDR3 DNA reads TGTGCCAGCAGGGAGGGCGGGGCGGTGAACACTGAAGCTTTCTTT.

The V call is TRBV27, the J call TRBJ2-5; TRBD2 aligns across 10 bases. Germline-derived CDR1 and CDR2 are MNHEY and SMNVEV (reference sequence). There are 14 residues in the CDR3. Trimming cost V 7 bases and J 2 bases; bases outside gene matches: 4. The CDR3, as DNA: TGTGCCAGCACCGAGCGGGGGGGACAAGAGACCCAGTACTTC. Its protein product is CASTERGGQETQYF.

The rearrangement uses TRBV5-1 and TRBJ1-2, with D unclear. Germline CDR1 SGHRS, CDR2 YFSETQ. V dropped 4 bases and J dropped 7 bases, with 17 bases sitting between them. The CDR3 spans 14 residues. The CDR3 sequence is CASSPWMVRGGYTF. The CDR3 DNA reads TGCGCCAGCAGCCCCTGGATGGTGCGGGGTGGCTACACCTTC.

The CDR3 coding sequence is TGTGCCAGTCTTCCTTCCGGGACGGGTACCGGAAAACTGTTTTTT. Translated: CASLPSGTGTGKLFF. The rearrangement links TRBV19 to TRBJ1-4; tentative D call: TRBD1 (5 bases). The ends were cut back, 8 bases at V and 10 bases at J, with 23 bases in the middle. CDR3 length equals 15 residues. Germline-derived CDR1 and CDR2 are LNHDA and SQIVND (reference sequence).

This clone was seen just once. The chain carries TRBV28 and TRBJ2-7; the D is unclear. The CDR3 is made up of 13 amino acids. The V gene's germline CDR1 is MDHEN and CDR2 SYDVKM. V dropped 4 bases and J dropped 2 bases, with 9 bases sitting between them. The CDR3 coding sequence is TGTGCCAGCAGTTCAGCAGCGCCCTACGAGCAGTACGTC. This codes for CASSSAAPYEQYV.